This TCR beta chain was retrieved from a study of blood T cell repertoires in COVID-19. Only in-frame clones appear in the TCRdb table, and some are missing; sequencing was by immunoSEQ multiplex PCR. The table lists 90,000 to 130,000 clones, 88% of them singletons. This CDR3 is 15 amino acids long. V dropped 1 base and J dropped 3; count of bases not matched to a gene: 5. CDR1 is SGHVS, CDR2 FQNEAQ, per germline. The genes are TRBV7-8 and TRBJ1-1; 7 nucleotides line up with TRBD1. This receptor was taken from a human donor in a cohort sampled during active COVID-19. The material sequenced was peripheral blood. The CDR3 DNA reads TGTGCCAGCAGCTTAGGGACCAGGGGGGACACTGAAGCTTTCTTT. It is translated as CASSLGTRGDTEAFF.